Listed here is a single TCR beta chain. The target antigen is unknown. UMI-labeled 5' RACE TRB cDNA libraries were prepared from the cells. After re-calling the 5' RACE reads, TCRdb lists one entry per CDR3 protein, DNA absent. The sample table sets out about 82,000 distinct CDR3 sequences. The sample originates from a study of CXCR3-negative and CXCR3-positive naive CD8 T cells. Points from the study as a whole: The TRBV-TRBJ usage of naive CXCR3-negative and CXCR3-positive cells was similar, but that of memory cells differed.

The CDR3 sequence is 14 residues long. Germline V lookup: CDR1 DFQATT, CDR2 SNEGSKA (reference sequence). The sequenced sample was naive CXCR3- CD8+ T cells from blood. The subset is: CD45RO-CCR7+CD27+CD95- naive CD8+ T cells lacking CXCR3 (TNR3-). The chain combines TRBV20-1 with TRBJ2-7; TCRdb's D call of TRBD2 is untestable without DNA. The TCR comes from a human donor in good health. Some clones in this sample may be carry-over from other donors' samples. This CDR3 is CSASGPLNSYEQYF.